This is a list of T cell receptor beta chains from one sample in a study of blood T cell repertoires in COVID-19. The protocol was immunoSEQ multiplex PCR, while the TCRdb copy is restricted to in-frame clones and leaves out a portion. Counted here are under 350,000 clones, about 90% occurring once; the ten biggest clones make up about 2%. The sequenced material came from peripheral blood. These receptors all come from a woman in her 30s with COVID-19, enrolled during active disease. The CDR3 runs from the conserved cysteine through the conserved F or W. D genes are given only for firm matches. Clone size is stated in some rows and not others, as once, few, many or a class when expanded.

clone_size,j_call,v_call,cdr3_length,d_call,cdr3_nt,cdr3_aa
.,TRBJ1-2,TRBV4-1,16,.,TGCGCCAGCAGCCAGACCAACACAGGGTCGAACTATGGCTACACCTTC,CASSQTNTGSNYGYTF
.,TRBJ2-5,TRBV7-2,14,.,TGTGCCAGCAGCTTAGTAGCGGCCCAAGAGACCCAGTACTTC,CASSLVAAQETQYF
once,TRBJ2-5,TRBV2,15,TRBD1,TGTGCCAGCAGATTAGACAGGGCTGGTAAAGAGACCCAGTACTTC,CASRLDRAGKETQYF
.,TRBJ1-5,TRBV6-1,17,.,TGTGCCAGCAGTGCAAGTCCGACAGGCGTCGGAAATCAGCCCCAGCATTTT,CASSASPTGVGNQPQHF
.,TRBJ1-6,TRBV3-1/TRBV3-2,12,.,TGTGCCAGCAGCCAAGGGCCCGGGTCTCTTCACTTT,CASSQGPGSLHF
.,TRBJ2-7,TRBV18,15,TRBD1,TGTGCCAGCTCACCAGGACAGGGGAGCTCCTACGAGCAGTACTTC,CASSPGQGSSYEQYF
.,TRBJ1-1,TRBV7-9,13,TRBD1,TGTGCCAGCAGCCGAACAGGGGACACTGAAGCTTTCTTT,CASSRTGDTEAFF
.,TRBJ2-3,TRBV5-1,15,TRBD2,TGCGCCAGCAGCCCCGCGGGACTAGCGGCAGATACGCAGTATTTT,CASSPAGLAADTQYF
.,TRBJ2-5,TRBV28,22,TRBD1,TGTGCCAGCAACGATCCGGGACAGGGAGGTGGGCCCCGGGGGCGCCGCTTGGAGACCCAGTACTTC,CASNDPGQGGGPRGRRLETQYF
.,TRBJ1-4,TRBV4-1,15,TRBD1,TGCGCCAGCAGCCACGGGGACAGGGCATCTGAAAAACTGTTTTTT,CASSHGDRASEKLFF
.,TRBJ2-2,TRBV7-9,16,.,TGTGCCAGCAGCCCGAGAAGGGGGACGGACACCGGGGAGCTGTTTTTT,CASSPRRGTDTGELFF
.,TRBJ1-6,TRBV27,16,TRBD1,TGTGCCAGCAGTAGGCGGGGGACAGGGGACAATTCACCCCTCCACTTT,CASSRRGTGDNSPLHF
.,TRBJ1-2,TRBV2,12,.,TGTGCCAGCAGTGAAGAAGGGGGAGGCTACACCTTC,CASSEEGGGYTF
.,TRBJ1-2,TRBV6-5,16,.,TGTGCCAGCAGTTACGCTTATCAGGGGACGAACTATGGCTACACCTTC,CASSYAYQGTNYGYTF
.,TRBJ2-1,TRBV7-3,15,TRBD2,TGTGCCAGCAGCCGCGGACTAGCGGGGGACAATGAGCAGTTCTTC,CASSRGLAGDNEQFF
.,TRBJ1-2,TRBV12-5,13,TRBD1,TGTGCTAGGCCGTACAGGGGAGCCTATGGCTACACCTTC,CARPYRGAYGYTF
.,TRBJ1-1,TRBV10-3,13,.,TGTGCCATCAGTGACAGGGTAGACACTGAAGCTTTCTTT,CAISDRVDTEAFF
.,TRBJ2-1,TRBV27,16,.,TGTGCCAGCAGTTTAGGAGGCGGGGGCCCCTACAATGAGCAGTTCTTC,CASSLGGGGPYNEQFF
.,TRBJ1-3,TRBV9,16,.,TGTGCCAGCAGCAACGGACTGGCGAACTCTGGAAACACCATATATTTT,CASSNGLANSGNTIYF
.,TRBJ2-2,TRBV6-5,13,.,TGTGCCAGCAGTTCTGGCCCGACCGGGGAGCTGTTTTTT,CASSSGPTGELFF
.,TRBJ1-2,TRBV5-6,14,.,TGTGCCAGCAGCTTGAGGAGGGAGGGCTATGGCTACACCTTC,CASSLRREGYGYTF
many,TRBJ2-1,TRBV7-8,13,.,TGTGCCAGCAGCCCCCCCCGAGCGAATGAGCAGTTCTTC,CASSPPRANEQFF
.,TRBJ2-3,TRBV5-4,13,.,TGTGCCAGCAGCTTGGGTTACACAGATACGCAGTATTTT,CASSLGYTDTQYF
.,TRBJ1-4,TRBV7-9,13,.,TGTGCCAGCAGCCGACAAACTAATGAAAAACTGTTTTTT,CASSRQTNEKLFF
.,TRBJ1-6,TRBV6-2/TRBV6-3,17,TRBD1,TGTGCCAGCAGCCCTACCTTCTCCGGGACAGAATCGGCACCCCTCCACTTT,CASSPTFSGTESAPLHF
.,TRBJ1-5,TRBV30,15,.,TGTGCCTGGAGTGTGGCACAGTATAGCAATCAGCCCCAGCATTTT,CAWSVAQYSNQPQHF
.,TRBJ2-6,TRBV5-5,16,.,TGTGCCAGCAGCTTGGGTTGGAGGGCCGGGGCCAACGTCCTGACTTTC,CASSLGWRAGANVLTF